The sequence of this T cell receptor (beta chain) was determined in a study of cytomegalovirus exposure and HLA in healthy donors. General study points: Clonal expansion, a later analysis showed, was greater in HLA-associated TCR beta chains than in equally common others. Looking again later, the authors saw that most CMV-associated TCR beta chains seemed HLA-restricted.

Germline V gene lookup returns CDR1 SGHRS and CDR2 YFSETQ. The CDR3 covers 15 residues. The V and J ends lost 4 bases and 3 bases, in that order; junction bases with no gene match: 7. The PCR ran on 60 Vbeta and 13 Jbeta primers. Assay: immunoSEQ multiplex PCR; the TCRdb copy retains only in-frame clones and omits some. The sample consists of under 150,000 clones, around 73% of them appearing once. This clone was counted a single time. The antigen is not known. Input material: PBMCs. The receptor was derived from a human donor in good health. The chain employs TRBV5-1 and TRBJ2-5; 9 nucleotides line up with TRBD1. The CDR3 sequence is CASSLTGTGKETQYF. CDR3 DNA sequence: TGCGCCAGCAGCCTGACCGGGACAGGGAAAGAGACCCAGTACTTC. The full variable domain, with the rest looked up from reference TRBV5-1 and TRBJ2-5, is KAGVTQTPRYLIKTRGQQVTLSCSPISGHRSVSWYQQTPGQGLQFLFEYFSETQRNKGNFPGRFSGRQFSNSRSEMNVSTLELGDSALYLCASSLTGTGKETQYFGPGTRLLVL.